This entry concerns a single TCR beta chain. These data are taken from a study of cytotoxic CD8 clonotypes in ibrutinib-treated CLL. The germline CDR1 and CDR2 sequences are MDHEN and SYDVKM. Between the trimmed V and J ends, which lost 7 bases and 8 bases, there was a span of 14 bases. The CDR3 spans 13 residues. Some clones are missing from TCRdb's copy, which holds only in-frame ones; the method was immunoSEQ multiplex PCR. The sample includes some 130,000 clones, approximately 83% of them seen just once. The TCR sequence derives from a human donor with chronic lymphocytic leukemia. V usage is TRBV28 and J usage is TRBJ2-2; D tentatively reads TRBD1 or TRBD2 (5 bases each). Specimen: PBMCs, collected after 24 months of ibrutinib treatment. The CDR3 coding sequence is TGTGCCAGCATCCGGCCCGGGGCTGGGGAGCTGTTTTTT. Its protein product is CASIRPGAGELFF.